The present entry profiles one T cell receptor (beta chain) with its context. This entry is derived from a study of blood T cell repertoires in COVID-19. Overall study context: Some COVID-19 samples were acute and others convalescent; all came from the United States, Italy and Spain.

Authors' methods: Amplification from reference gene primers served as the basis for estimated nucleated cell counts. Profiling relied on immunoSEQ multiplex PCR, and the TCRdb table lists in-frame clones only, not all of them. That table furnishes V, J and clone size, whereas the DNA furnished D and trimming. The table includes some 230,000 clones, about 85% detected once. Germline-derived CDR1 and CDR2 are SGHTA and FQGTGA. V was pared by 4 bases and J by 12 bases, with 14 bases of the junction left unmatched. This CDR3 has 14 residues. The TCR originated in an older woman who had recovered from COVID-19. Material: peripheral blood. J is TRBJ2-5 and V is TRBV7-3, with 7 bases identical to TRBD1. Written as DNA, the CDR3 is TGTGCCAGCAGCTCTACAGGGGCTCCTGGTAAGAAGTACTTC. Protein: CASSSTGAPGKKYF.